This note documents a single TCR beta chain sequence. This clone was seen once. There is no known antigen for this receptor. One base away there is no much larger clone; base qualities are not given. CDR1 and CDR2 (MNHEY, SMNVEV) derive from the germline V gene (reference sequence). From cysteine to phenylalanine, the CDR3 is 13 amino acids long. This entry keeps only the CDR3 DNA: 39 bases, framed from base 1. At the junction V is shortened by 11 bases and J by 5 bases, with 18 bases in between. TCR beta CDR3 regions were sequenced from DNA using the immunoSEQ Assay. Per the original workflow: To compute T cell density, TCR beta template counts were normalized to usable DNA, which was estimated by amplifying housekeeping genes. Richness was estimated with the preseqR package, extrapolating to 400,000 templates for PBMC samples and 120,000 templates for tissue samples. Clonality was defined by subtracting Pielou's evenness from one. To identify tissue-enriched TCRs, differential abundance testing was run on productive amino-acid clonotypes with a minimum total count of 5 and an alpha of 0.1. The Jaccard Index and the Morisita Overlap Index were used to quantify repertoire overlap between compartments. GLIPH grouped TCR beta CDR3s together with public tetramer-defined viral CDR3s, and a viral motif had to include at least three viral sequences and show V-gene enrichment. TCRdb mirrors the immuneACCESS table, restricted to in-frame sequences. Some clones are absent from its copies; in checked studies, under half trace to an unresolved V gene, and the reason for the others is unknown. The V and J calls and clone size are taken from that table; D and trimming were inferred from the DNA. The sample has around 96,000 clones on record, roughly 90% of them singletons. Clones ranked in the top ten supply approximately 4% of the sample.

At diagnosis, peripheral blood, uninvolved tumor-adjacent lung and tumor were collected and were preserved as a mix of fresh-frozen and FFPE material. For TCR repertoire profiling, blood samples were analyzed in the form of peripheral blood mononuclear cells. This sample was taken from a study of T cells in localized non-small cell lung cancer (dated by TCRdb to 2020 to 2022). About the full investigation: The study examined T cell repertoires in 200 to 250 patients with early-stage NSCLC and compared tumors with uninvolved tumor-adjacent lungs. The cohort was made up of about 240 treatment-naive NSCLC patients whose localized lung tumors had been resected. NSCLC patients had a mean age of around 66 years, and fewer than 150 were male and nearly 110 female.

Points the paper makes about the study in general: Multi-region tumor sequencing was not performed, so intratumor heterogeneity could not be excluded. A median of 57 of the top 100 tumor clones turned up in the paired uninvolved adjacent lung, and about 28 of those clones also ranked among the top 100 of that same adjacent lung. Uninvolved tumor-adjacent lung showed the highest T cell clonality, higher than tumor, which suggests more focused antigenic responses in the uninvolved tumor-adjacent lung. Longer overall survival was associated with higher blood T cell density, whereas shorter survival was associated with higher adjacent-lung clonality. Because the study design was exploratory, TCR variables were selected using unadjusted p-values without false-discovery rate correction.

The input for sequencing was PBMCs, taken before any cancer treatment. The chain uses TRBV27 and TRBJ1-2; perhaps TRBD1 is the D gene, with 5 bases matching. This clonotype was obtained from a woman aged 35-70 years with stage II squamous cell lung carcinoma. CDR3 loop: CAAGAGRTYGYTF. The nucleotides are TGTGCCGCCGGGGCGGGCAGGACTTATGGCTACACCTTC.